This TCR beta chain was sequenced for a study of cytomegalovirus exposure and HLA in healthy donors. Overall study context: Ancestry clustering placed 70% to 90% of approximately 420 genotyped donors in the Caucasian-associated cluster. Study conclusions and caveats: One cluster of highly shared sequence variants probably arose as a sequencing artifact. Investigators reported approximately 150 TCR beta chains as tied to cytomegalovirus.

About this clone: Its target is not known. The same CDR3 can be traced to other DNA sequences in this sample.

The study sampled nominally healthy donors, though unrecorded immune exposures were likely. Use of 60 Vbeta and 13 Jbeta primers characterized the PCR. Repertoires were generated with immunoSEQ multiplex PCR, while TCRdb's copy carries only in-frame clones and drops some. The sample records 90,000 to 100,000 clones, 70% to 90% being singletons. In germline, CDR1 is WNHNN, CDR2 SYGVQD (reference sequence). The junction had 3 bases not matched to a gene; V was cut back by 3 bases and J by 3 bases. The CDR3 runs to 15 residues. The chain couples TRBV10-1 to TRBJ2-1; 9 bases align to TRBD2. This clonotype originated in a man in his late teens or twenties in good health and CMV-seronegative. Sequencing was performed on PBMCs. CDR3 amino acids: CASSELLAGYNEQFF. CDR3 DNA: TGCGCCAGCAGTGAACTACTAGCGGGCTACAATGAGCAGTTCTTC.